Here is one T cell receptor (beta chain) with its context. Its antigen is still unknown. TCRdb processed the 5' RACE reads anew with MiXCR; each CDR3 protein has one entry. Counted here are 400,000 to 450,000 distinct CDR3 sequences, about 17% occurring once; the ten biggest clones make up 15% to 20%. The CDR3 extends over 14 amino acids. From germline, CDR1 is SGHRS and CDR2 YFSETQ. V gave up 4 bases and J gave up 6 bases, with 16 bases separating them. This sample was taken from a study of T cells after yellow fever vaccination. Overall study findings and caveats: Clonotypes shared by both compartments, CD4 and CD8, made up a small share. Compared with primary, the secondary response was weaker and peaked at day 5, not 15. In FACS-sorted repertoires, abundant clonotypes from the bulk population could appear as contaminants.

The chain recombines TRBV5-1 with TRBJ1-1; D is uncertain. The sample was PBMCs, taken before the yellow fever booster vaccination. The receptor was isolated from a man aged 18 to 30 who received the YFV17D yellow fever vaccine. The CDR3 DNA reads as TGCGCCAGCAGCGTCAGGCGGCCGAGGGCTGAAGCTTTCTTT. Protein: CASSVRRPRAEAFF.